A single sample gave rise to the 9 T cell receptor beta chains below, sequenced in a study of blood T cell repertoires in COVID-19 (dated by TCRdb to the early 2020s). The library was obtained by the immunoSEQ multiplex PCR assay. TCRdb stores this immuneACCESS table with in-frame sequences only. Part of the clones is absent; in the studies checked, under half of the shortfall reflects unresolved V genes, and no reason is known for the rest. Counted in this sample were about 480,000 clones; around 89% of them appeared once. Roughly 12% of the sample rests with the top ten. The sample consisted of peripheral blood. These receptors all stem from a woman aged 45-65 years with COVID-19, enrolled during active disease.

This chain connects TRBV5-1 to TRBJ1-2; D possibly corresponds to TRBD1 (6 bases). Trimming took off 0 bases at V and 4 bases at J, with 19 bases between the two ends. Germline values: CDR1 SGHRS, CDR2 YFSETQ. There are 17 residues in the CDR3. The CDR3 is CASSLVPSPQGGYGYTF. CDR3 nucleotide sequence: TGCGCCAGCAGCTTGGTCCCCTCCCCACAGGGTGGCTATGGCTACACCTTC.

The V gene is TRBV5-1, the J gene TRBJ1-2; 7 bases line up with TRBD1. This CDR3 has 15 amino acids. Germline V gene sequence: CDR1 SGHRS, CDR2 YFSETQ. V lost 0 bases to trimming and J lost 8 bases; unmatched junction nucleotides: 10. The DNA for the CDR3 is TGCGCCAGCAGCTTGGGGTCCGGCCAGGGGGGCGGCTACACCTTC. As protein: CASSLGSGQGGGYTF.

The chain couples TRBV5-1 to TRBJ2-7, with D possibly being TRBD1 (6 bases). This CDR3 is built from 15 residues. V lost 1 base to trimming and J lost 3 bases, with 14 bases between them. Germline assignment: CDR1 SGHRS and CDR2 YFSETQ. CDR3: CASSLFSGQHYEQYF. The CDR3 coding sequence is TGCGCCAGCAGCTTGTTTTCGGGACAACACTACGAGCAGTACTTC.

The chain uses TRBV19 and TRBJ2-3, with D perhaps TRBD1 (6 bases). CDR3 size: 15 residues. CDR1 and CDR2 from the germline V gene are LNHDA and SQIVND (reference sequence). Trimming cost V 2 bases and J 3 bases, with 12 bases left between them. This chain's CDR3 is CASSITRQATDTQYF. CDR3 DNA: TGTGCCAGTAGTATAACCCGACAGGCGACAGATACGCAGTATTTT.

The sample holds a few counts of this clone. This chain uses TRBV27 with TRBJ1-1; no definite D call. The CDR3 sequence is 12 residues long. Trimming removed 6 bases from V and 3 bases from J, with 8 bases in between. Germline V gene sequence: CDR1 MNHEY, CDR2 SMNVEV (reference sequence). The CDR3 DNA sequence: TGTGCCAGCAGCCAAAGCGACACTGAAGCTTTCTTT. Translated: CASSQSDTEAFF.

The CDR3 DNA reads TGTGCCAGCAGCCAAGTTGGTAGAGGGACAAGGGCCCAGTACTTC. This encodes CASSQVGRGTRAQYF. This chain connects TRBV3-1 (or the pseudogene TRBV3-2) to TRBJ2-5, with D perhaps TRBD1 (6 bases). CDR1 is LGHDT, CDR2 YNNKEL, per germline (reference sequence). V dropped 1 base and J dropped 9 bases, with 18 bases sitting between them. The CDR3 spans 15 residues.

The chain joins TRBV18 to TRBJ1-1; 7 bases align to TRBD1. Germline values: CDR1 KGHSH, CDR2 LQKENI. V lost 2 bases to trimming and J lost 5 bases; unmatched junction nucleotides: 5. This CDR3 contains 14 residues. CDR3 coding DNA: TGTGCCAGCTCACCAAGAGGGGGCTGGACTGAAGCTTTCTTT. Translation: CASSPRGGWTEAFF.

The chain carries TRBV6-1 and TRBJ1-2; 10 positions agree with TRBD1. This CDR3 region has 16 residues. V was pared by 2 bases and J by 8 bases, with 11 bases of the junction left unmatched. From germline, CDR1 is MNHNS and CDR2 SASEGT. This CDR3 is CASSEIAGTGVGGYTF. CDR3 nucleotides: TGTGCCAGCAGTGAAATCGCCGGGACAGGGGTCGGAGGCTACACCTTC.

The V call is TRBV7-9, the J call TRBJ1-4; 8 bases are a match to TRBD1. Trimming removed 5 bases from V and 5 bases from J; junction bases left unmatched: 4. The CDR3 consists of 14 residues. In germline, CDR1 is SEHNR, CDR2 FQNEAQ (reference sequence). The CDR3 region is CASSPGDRNEKLFF. The CDR3 DNA reads TGTGCCAGCAGCCCGGGGGACAGGAATGAAAAACTGTTTTTT.